This is a list of T cell receptor beta chains from one sample in a study of beta chain features in type 1 diabetes. Sequencing was performed with immunoSEQ multiplex PCR; in TCRdb, only in-frame clones are kept and a portion is missing. The table lists 200,000 to 250,000 clones, approximately 11% of them singletons. Sequenced sample: central memory CD4+ T cells from blood. The receptor source for this set is a man aged 18-30 years in good health. The CDR3 runs from the conserved cysteine through the conserved F or W. Each record gives: V gene, J gene, CDR3 protein.

TRBV11-1	TRBJ2-1	CASSRFSGYNEQFF
TRBV7-9	TRBJ2-3	CASSPMGGGTDTQYF
TRBV29-1	TRBJ2-2	CSVGQGPTGELFF
TRBV6-1	TRBJ1-5	CASNRQLNQPQHF
TRBV6-6	TRBJ1-1	CASSPYPGDGEAFF
TRBV9	TRBJ2-5	CASSVVEGRGTQYF
TRBV7-2	TRBJ2-7	CASSPQSAGGGSYEQYF
TRBV15	TRBJ2-1	CATSPRGSGRANEQFF
TRBV29-1	TRBJ2-5	CSVAIETQYF
TRBV21-1	TRBJ1-3	CASAPGASGNTIYF
TRBV18	TRBJ2-7	CATGQGAAYEQYF
TRBV29-1	TRBJ1-2	CSVAGVGYTF
TRBV11-2	TRBJ2-1	CASRQDSNSYNEQFF
TRBV15	TRBJ2-2	CATSRDNRARELFF
TRBV10-3	TRBJ1-2	CASTYSGTGKANYGYTF
TRBV21-1	TRBJ1-2	CASRLGQGVYGYTF
TRBV9	TRBJ2-3	CASSVRLAGGGSDTQYF
TRBV29-1	TRBJ1-3	CSVNSQGSGNTIYF
TRBV30	TRBJ1-2	CAWSVRFNYGYTF
TRBV11-3	TRBJ2-1	CASSLDGTYNEQFF
TRBV7-2	TRBJ1-4	CASSLTREEKLFF
TRBV6-5	TRBJ1-5	CASRRGNQPQHF
TRBV6-1	TRBJ2-5	CASTRGSGETQYF
TRBV14	TRBJ2-3	CASSRQAYTQYF
TRBV15	TRBJ2-3	CATDAGKGTDTQYF
TRBV11-2	TRBJ2-5	CASSLQLADETQYF
TRBV29-1	TRBJ2-3	CSVEDTQYF
TRBV4-1	TRBJ1-5	CASSQDPDSNQPQHF
TRBV4-2	TRBJ2-3	CASSQDFASSLTDTQYF
TRBV19	TRBJ2-7	CASSTPNRVEEQYF
TRBV9	TRBJ2-1	CASSVAGQGAYNEQFF
TRBV7-9	TRBJ2-3	CASSLTHADTQYF
TRBV4-1	TRBJ2-3	CASSQDRRDTQYF
TRBV6-5	TRBJ2-7	CASSFPGQSTYEQYF
TRBV5-4	TRBJ2-2	CASSWTGSTGELFF
TRBV18	TRBJ2-1	CASSPGLDNEQFF
TRBV15	TRBJ2-7	CATSRDQGWPYEQYF
TRBV27	TRBJ1-5	CASSPYGTGGNQPQHF
TRBV14	TRBJ2-7	CASSLGRGIHEQYF
TRBV7-9	TRBJ2-7	CASSLELEYEQYF
TRBV30	TRBJ1-1	CAFYSDMNTEAFF
TRBV6-1	TRBJ1-1	CASSETPGDEAFF
TRBV6-6	TRBJ2-7	CASSLRGEQYF
TRBV29-1	TRBJ1-2	CSVDVPDRTTPNYGYTF
TRBV18	TRBJ2-5	CASSRLAADQETQYF
TRBV4-3	TRBJ2-7	CASSQELILAGDEQYF
TRBV4-1	TRBJ2-7	CASSQPTSGSGEQYF
TRBV5-1	TRBJ1-4	CASSLDGAPNEKLFF
TRBV7-7	TRBJ2-1	CASSSGQGNNEQFF
TRBV23-1	TRBJ2-5	CASSLTGDAAETQYF
TRBV29-1	TRBJ2-3	CSVEGTGTGYNF
TRBV11-3	TRBJ2-7	CASSRTSGDYEQYF
TRBV27	TRBJ2-7	CASSNFRRELSYEQYF
TRBV2	TRBJ1-2	CASNTVNYGYTF
TRBV27	TRBJ2-7	CASSLRRQVYEQYF